The TCR beta chain described here comes from a study of early T cells in non-severe SARS-CoV-2 infection. This clonotype appeared many times. Trimming removed 3 bases at V and 2 bases at J, with 7 bases between. Germline assignment: CDR1 MDHEN and CDR2 SYDVKM. CDR3 length equals 13 residues. Unique molecular identifiers were affixed to single, distinct cDNA molecules. MiXCR, applied by TCRdb to the 5' RACE reads, yields one record per CDR3 protein. The sample records some 77,000 distinct CDR3 sequences, over 9% being singletons. The material sequenced was whole blood. This TCR came from an adult who was a healthcare worker with PCR-confirmed SARS-CoV-2 infection or an uninfected control (not recorded which). V gene TRBV28 combines with J gene TRBJ1-2; D gene unclear. The CDR3 spells CASSLDGNYGYTF. The DNA of the CDR3 is TGTGCCAGCAGTTTGGACGGGAACTATGGCTACACCTTC.